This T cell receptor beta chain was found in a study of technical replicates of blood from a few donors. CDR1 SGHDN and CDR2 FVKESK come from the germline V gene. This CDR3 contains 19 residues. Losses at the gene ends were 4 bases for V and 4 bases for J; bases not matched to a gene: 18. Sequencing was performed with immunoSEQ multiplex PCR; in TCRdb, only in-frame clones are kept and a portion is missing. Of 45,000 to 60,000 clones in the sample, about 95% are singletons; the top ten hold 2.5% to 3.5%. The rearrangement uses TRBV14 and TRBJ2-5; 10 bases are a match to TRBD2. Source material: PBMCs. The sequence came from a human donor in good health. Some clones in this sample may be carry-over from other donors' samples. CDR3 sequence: CASSLIPGLATFLRETQYF. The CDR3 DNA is TGTGCCAGCAGCCTAATCCCGGGACTAGCGACGTTTCTCCGAGAGACCCAGTACTTC.